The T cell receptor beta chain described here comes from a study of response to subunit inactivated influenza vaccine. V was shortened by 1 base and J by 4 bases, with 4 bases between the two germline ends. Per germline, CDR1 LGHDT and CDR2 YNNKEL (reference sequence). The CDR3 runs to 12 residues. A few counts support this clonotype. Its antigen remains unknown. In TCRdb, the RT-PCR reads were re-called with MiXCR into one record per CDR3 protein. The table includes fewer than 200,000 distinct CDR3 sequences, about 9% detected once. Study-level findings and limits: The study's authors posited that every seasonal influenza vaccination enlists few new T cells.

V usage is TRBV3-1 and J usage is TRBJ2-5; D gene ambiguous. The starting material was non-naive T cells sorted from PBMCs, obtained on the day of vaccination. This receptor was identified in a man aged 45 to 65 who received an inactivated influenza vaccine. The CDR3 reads CASSQGAETQYF. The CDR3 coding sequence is TGTGCCAGCAGCCAAGGAGCAGAGACCCAGTACTTC.